One sample yielded the 29 T cell receptor beta chains listed below, sequenced in a study of blood T cell repertoires in COVID-19. Measured with immunoSEQ multiplex PCR; TCRdb has only the in-frame clones, and not every one. This table has about 160,000 clones, 84% appearing once. The sequencing sample was made of peripheral blood. These receptors were taken from a man aged 18-30 years with active or convalescent COVID-19.

This clone was recorded a few times. The rearrangement joins TRBV7-2 to TRBJ2-7; 7 bases map to TRBD2. This CDR3 has 16 amino acids. Germline-derived CDR1 and CDR2 are SGHTA and FQGNSA. V dropped 4 bases and J dropped 2; count of bases not matched to a gene: 11. CDR3 bases: TGTGCCAGCAGCTCCTACCCTGGGACTACAACCTACGAGCAGTACTTC. It yields the protein CASSSYPGTTTYEQYF.

This sequence joins TRBV7-2 and TRBJ2-3; TRBD2 matches at 8 bases. Germline CDR1 SGHTA, CDR2 FQGNSA. Unmatched junction bases numbered 8, after V lost 7 bases and J lost 2 bases. This CDR3 is 15 amino acids long. CDR3 amino acids: CASTLPGRATDTQYF. CDR3 nucleotide sequence: TGTGCCAGCACCCTCCCCGGGAGGGCCACAGATACGCAGTATTTT.

This clone was detected a few times. The chain employs TRBV18 and TRBJ1-5, with 7 bases that match TRBD1. The CDR3 has 16 residues. Germline CDR1 reads KGHSH; CDR2 reads LQKENI. Unmatched junction bases numbered 9, after V lost 3 bases and J lost 4 bases. The CDR3 nucleotides are TGTGCCAGCTCACCGGGACAGAACTTTATAAATCAGCCCCAGCATTTT. This codes for CASSPGQNFINQPQHF.

This clone was counted only a few times. The chain couples TRBV6-5 to TRBJ1-5; D unresolved. CDR1 and CDR2 from the germline V gene are MNHEY and SVGAGI. This CDR3 contains 11 residues. The germline V and J ends were trimmed by 6 bases and 4 bases, with 4 bases remaining between them. CDR3 loop: CASRENQPQHF. For the CDR3, the DNA is TGTGCCAGCAGGGAGAATCAGCCCCAGCATTTT.

This clone has a single count. This chain joins TRBV24-1 and TRBJ2-1; D gene uncertain. This CDR3 contains 12 residues. Trimming removed 0 bases at V and 9 bases at J, with 5 bases between. Germline V lookup: CDR1 KGHDR, CDR2 SFDVKD. CDR3 bases: TGTGCCACCAGTGATTTGACTCCTGAGCAGTTCTTC. Protein sequence: CATSDLTPEQFF.

V gene TRBV7-2 combines with J gene TRBJ1-6; no clear D. Between the trimmed V and J ends, which lost 2 bases and 7 bases, there was a span of 9 bases. This CDR3 region has 14 residues. Germline assignment: CDR1 SGHTA and CDR2 FQGNSA. As DNA, the CDR3 is TGTGCCAGCAGCTTACTGGACTTGAATTCACCCCTCCACTTT. Translated: CASSLLDLNSPLHF. Combining the CDR3 with reference TRBV7-2 and TRBJ1-6 gives the whole variable domain GAGVSQSPSNKVTEKGKDVELRCDPISGHTALYWYRQSLGQGLEFLIYFQGNSAPDKSGLPSDRFSAERTGGSVSTLTIQRTQQEDSAVYLCASSLLDLNSPLHFGNGTRLTVT.

V is TRBV7-6 and J is TRBJ2-2, with 9 bases that match TRBD2. The germline V gene has CDR1 SGHVS and CDR2 FNYEAQ. The CDR3 sequence is 15 residues long. V lost 0 bases, J lost 5 bases, and 1 base stayed unmatched. The CDR3 protein is CASSLATSGTGELFF. The DNA of the CDR3 is TGTGCCAGCAGCTTAGCCACTAGCGGGACCGGGGAGCTGTTTTTT.

The chain recombines TRBV5-1 with TRBJ1-6; D is possibly TRBD1 (6 bases). V was pared by 4 bases and J by 8 bases, with 16 bases between. This CDR3 spans 15 amino acids. The V gene's germline CDR1 is SGHRS and CDR2 YFSETQ. The CDR3, as DNA: TGCGCCAGCAGCGACCACAGGGTCGTGGATTCACCCCTCCACTTT. Translation gives CASSDHRVVDSPLHF.

The J gene is TRBJ2-1, the V gene TRBV18; possible D gene TRBD2, 7 bases. This CDR3 has 15 residues. The V and J ends lost 0 bases and 3 bases respectively, with 9 bases between them. Looked up from germline, CDR1 is KGHSH and CDR2 is LQKENI. In DNA, the CDR3 is TGTGCCAGCTCACCACCGGGGGGGCTCTACAATGAGCAGTTCTTC. It yields the protein CASSPPGGLYNEQFF. Filled out from reference TRBV18 and TRBJ2-1, the complete variable domain reads NAGVMQNPRHLVRRRGQEARLRCSPMKGHSHVYWYRQLPEEGLKFMVYLQKENIIDESGMPKERFSAEFPKEGPSILRIQQVVRGDSAAYFCASSPPGGLYNEQFFGPGTRLTVL.

This clone was detected once. This chain joins TRBV10-3 and TRBJ2-7; D gene unclear. This CDR3 comprises 15 residues. Germline-derived CDR1 and CDR2 are ENHRY and SYGVKD. Deletions cut 0 bases from V and 0 bases from J, with 9 bases between. CDR3 protein: CAISESASISYEQYF. In DNA form, the CDR3 reads TGTGCCATCAGTGAGTCGGCCAGTATCTCCTACGAGCAGTACTTC.

This chain's CDR3 is CASSLGSYQPQHF. The CDR3 DNA sequence: TGTGCCAGCAGCTTAGGGAGTTATCAGCCCCAGCATTTT. The J gene is TRBJ1-5, the V gene TRBV7-2; D not resolved. CDR3 size: 13 residues. Trimming took off 1 base at V and 5 bases at J, with 6 bases between the two ends. Germline V gives CDR1 SGHTA, CDR2 FQGNSA.

The rearrangement joins TRBV10-3 to TRBJ2-7; 8 bases are a match to TRBD1. The length of the CDR3 is 12 residues. Germline values: CDR1 ENHRY, CDR2 SYGVKD. Germline trimming cut 8 bases from V and 5 bases from J; bases unmatched to any gene: 5. The CDR3 sequence is CAISRTGNEQYF. CDR3 sequence (DNA): TGTGCCATCTCCCGGACAGGGAACGAGCAGTACTTC.

This clone appeared once. This chain joins TRBV5-4 and TRBJ1-2; the match to TRBD1 covers 7 bases. CDR3 length: 13 amino acids. The V gene's germline CDR1 is SGHNT and CDR2 YYREEE (reference sequence). V gave up 1 base and J gave up 7 bases; unmatched junction bases: 4. DNA of the CDR3: TGTGCCAGCAGCTTGCGGGACAGACGTGGCTACACCTTC. This translates into CASSLRDRRGYTF.

V gene TRBV7-2 combines with J gene TRBJ1-6, with D possibly TRBD1 on 5 matching bases. Germline V gene sequence: CDR1 SGHTA, CDR2 FQGNSA. This CDR3 is built from 16 residues. The ends were cut back, 3 bases at V and 5 bases at J, with 14 bases in the middle. CDR3 sequence reads: CASSFIGHLNNSPLHF. DNA of the CDR3: TGTGCCAGCAGCTTCATTGGACACCTTAATAATTCACCCCTCCACTTT.

The chain joins TRBV6-2 or TRBV6-3 to TRBJ1-2, with D unresolved. CDR1 and CDR2 (germline): MNHEY, SVGEGT. V shed 0 bases and J shed 3 bases, with 11 bases lying between them. This CDR3 region has 15 residues. DNA for the CDR3: TGTGCCAGCAGTTACTCTGGGTCTAGTGACTATGGCTACACCTTC. Its translation is CASSYSGSSDYGYTF.

The rearrangement uses TRBV5-4 and TRBJ2-2, with a possible D match to TRBD2 (6 bases). The CDR3 consists of 13 residues. Trimming removed 4 bases from V and 4 bases from J, with 8 bases in between. CDR1 and CDR2 (germline): SGHNT, YYREEE (reference sequence). CDR3: CASSRGSTGELFF. As DNA, the CDR3 is TGTGCCAGCAGCCGGGGGAGCACCGGGGAGCTGTTTTTT.

The J gene is TRBJ1-2, the V gene TRBV7-2; 9 positions agree with TRBD1. The germline V gene encodes CDR1 SGHTA and CDR2 FQGNSA. With 5 bases clipped from V and 5 bases from J, the junction kept 15 bases outside the gene matches. The CDR3 covers 17 residues. CDR3 coding DNA: TGTGCCAGCAGCAGGAACAGGGGGCGCCCCCCTGATTATGGCTACACCTTC. Residues: CASSRNRGRPPDYGYTF.

The chain has TRBV19 and TRBJ1-3, with D possibly TRBD1 on 6 matching bases. Germline V CDR1 and CDR2: LNHDA, SQIVND (reference sequence). The CDR3 loop spans 15 amino acids. V was cut by 4 bases and J by 4 bases, with 14 bases left in between. CDR3 sequence: CASSSLSTGGNTIYF. DNA of the CDR3: TGTGCCAGTAGTAGCCTCTCGACAGGAGGAAACACCATATATTTT.

The chain employs TRBV4-1 and TRBJ2-5; TRBD2 matches 8 bases. In germline, CDR1 is MGHRA, CDR2 YSYEKL. V gave up 0 bases and J gave up 5 bases; unmatched junction bases: 8. The CDR3 has 16 residues. CDR3 amino acids: CASSQEAPGLVETQYF. CDR3 DNA: TGCGCCAGCAGCCAAGAAGCCCCGGGACTAGTGGAGACCCAGTACTTC.

V usage is TRBV19 and J usage is TRBJ1-1; D perhaps matches TRBD1 (5 bases). This CDR3 is 16 amino acids long. Germline assignment: CDR1 LNHDA and CDR2 SQIVND (reference sequence). V lost 3 bases and J lost 1, with 15 bases in between. The CDR3 here is CASSIRGTKTNTEAFF. CDR3 DNA: TGTGCCAGTAGTATTAGAGGGACTAAAACGAACACTGAAGCTTTCTTT.

This chain links TRBV5-1 with TRBJ1-2; D remains ambiguous. The V gene lost 0 bases and the J gene lost 5 bases, with 14 bases spanning the gap. Germline V gene data show CDR1 as SGHRS and CDR2 as YFSETQ. CDR3 size: 15 residues. The CDR3 reads CASSLAREGGYGYTF. The CDR3 nucleotides read TGCGCCAGCAGCTTGGCCCGGGAGGGAGGATATGGCTACACCTTC. Based on the CDR3 plus reference TRBV5-1 and TRBJ1-2, the full variable domain is KAGVTQTPRYLIKTRGQQVTLSCSPISGHRSVSWYQQTPGQGLQFLFEYFSETQRNKGNFPGRFSGRQFSNSRSEMNVSTLELGDSALYLCASSLAREGGYGYTFGSGTRLTVV.

V usage is TRBV11-3 and J usage is TRBJ2-7; 9 bases match TRBD1. The CDR3 is 14 residues long. The V segment lost 3 bases and the J segment 1 base; nucleotides outside the gene matches: 1. Germline CDR1 reads SGHNT; CDR2 reads YENEEA. The CDR3 sequence: CASSLDRGSYEQYF. CDR3 sequence (DNA): TGTGCCAGCAGCTTGGACAGGGGTTCCTACGAGCAGTACTTC.

The chain combines TRBV7-2 with TRBJ1-3, with no clear D. The length of the CDR3 is 15 residues. Looked up from germline, CDR1 is SGHTA and CDR2 is FQGNSA. The ends were cut back, 2 bases at V and 0 bases at J, with 8 bases in the middle. CDR3 sequence (DNA): TGTGCCAGCAGCTTAAGATACATCTCTGGAAACACCATATATTTT. This translates into CASSLRYISGNTIYF.

The CDR3 bases are TGTGCCTCGGTAGGGCGGGAGACCTCCTACAATGAGCAGTTCTTC. Translation gives CASVGRETSYNEQFF. The chain has TRBV2 and TRBJ2-1, with 7 bases fitting TRBD2. This CDR3 spans 15 amino acids. Germline V gene lookup returns CDR1 SNHLY and CDR2 FYNNEI. V lost 11 bases, J lost 0 bases, and 10 bases stayed unmatched.

DNA of the CDR3: TGTGCCACCAGTGAGTCGGGGGTCCCGAGCTCCTACAATGAGCAGTTCTTC. It specifies CATSESGVPSSYNEQFF. The chain uses TRBV24-1 and TRBJ2-1; D is possibly TRBD2 (6 bases). V was trimmed by 4 bases and J by 0 bases, leaving 15 bases between them. This CDR3 contains 17 residues. CDR1 is KGHDR and CDR2 is SFDVKD in the germline V gene.

The chain couples TRBV10-1 to TRBJ2-3; TRBD1 matches 8 bases. Germline values: CDR1 WNHNN, CDR2 SYGVQD (reference sequence). Germline trimming cut 5 bases from V and 0 bases from J; bases unmatched to any gene: 16. The CDR3 consists of 19 residues. The CDR3 spells CASSNPWGTGNSSTDTQYF. DNA for the CDR3: TGCGCCAGCAGTAACCCCTGGGGGACAGGCAATTCTAGCACAGATACGCAGTATTTT.

The chain links TRBV27 to TRBJ1-6; 8 bases line up with TRBD1. The germline V gene has CDR1 MNHEY and CDR2 SMNVEV (reference sequence). The J segment lost 5 bases and the V segment lost 5 bases, leaving 14 bases of the junction unmatched. The CDR3 length is 18 residues. Here the CDR3 DNA reads TGTGCCAGCAGTCCTCGACCCCTCGGACAGGGACATAATTCACCCCTCCACTTT. This codes for CASSPRPLGQGHNSPLHF.

V and J are TRBV19 and TRBJ1-6; 8 bases fit TRBD1. V gave up 3 bases and J gave up 7 bases; unmatched junction bases: 5. The CDR3 totals 15 residues. Germline V gives CDR1 LNHDA, CDR2 SQIVND (reference sequence). CDR3 coding DNA: TGTGCCAGTAGTATTTCGACAGGGGCGAATTCACCCCTCCACTTT. Its translation is CASSISTGANSPLHF.

The CDR3 DNA reads as TGTGCCAGTAGTACGGACAGAACTAATCAGCCCCAGCATTTT. It specifies CASSTDRTNQPQHF. The chain carries TRBV19 and TRBJ1-5; weak D call: TRBD1 (6 bases). Per germline, CDR1 LNHDA and CDR2 SQIVND (reference sequence). Trimming removed 4 bases at V and 4 bases at J, with 11 bases between. CDR3 size: 14 residues.